This T cell receptor (beta chain) is drawn from a study of monozygotic twins with inflammatory bowel disease. TCRdb reprocessed the 5' RACE reads and reports one entry per CDR3 protein, with no DNA. Reported are approximately 420,000 distinct CDR3 sequences; the ten largest clones contain less than 2.5%. The CDR3 is made up of 14 amino acids. CDR1 is LGHNA, CDR2 YSLEER, per germline. The sequencing sample was made of blood. The source of this sequence is a human donor with ulcerative colitis or Crohn's disease, or a healthy co-twin of an affected twin (not recorded which). The chain uses TRBV4-3 and TRBJ1-1. The CDR3 here is CASRMGLMNTEAFF.